This TCR beta chain was sequenced in a study of cytomegalovirus exposure and HLA in healthy donors. With respect to this clone: Its antigen is undetermined.

Regarding the study as a whole: Cytomegalovirus association was listed for about 170 TCR beta chains. A few chains linked to CMV were shown in vitro to be specific for CMV antigens. Most observed TCR sequences were rare, whereas some public TCRs were detected in many donors.

Trimming removed 3 bases from V and 0 bases from J, with 15 bases in between. CDR1 and CDR2 from the germline V gene are LNHDA and SQIVND (reference sequence). The CDR3 extends over 17 amino acids. Separate from the 666-subject first cohort, the approximately 120-subject validation cohort was the one that the donors belonged to. The assay was immunoSEQ multiplex PCR, and TCRdb's table has in-frame clones only and misses some. The table lists about 280,000 clones, 85% to 90% of them singletons. The material sequenced was PBMCs. This clonotype originated in a woman younger than 35 in good health and CMV-seronegative. The chain joins TRBV19 to TRBJ2-1, with D possibly matching TRBD2 (5 bases). CDR3 sequence: CASSMRKRTISYNEQFF. CDR3 nucleotides: TGTGCCAGTAGTATGAGAAAGCGGACCATCTCCTACAATGAGCAGTTCTTC.